This T cell receptor beta chain emerged from a study of blood T cell repertoires in COVID-19. Study context: Acute and convalescent COVID-19 specimens originated in the United States, Italy and Spain. Sample material is recorded as cDNA or gDNA derived from T cells, B-cell-depleted T cells, or PBMCs.

V dropped 6 bases and J dropped 2; count of bases not matched to a gene: 13. Germline V gene lookup returns CDR1 MNHEY and CDR2 SMNVEV (reference sequence). This CDR3 spans 17 amino acids. Original data processing: Reference gene primers were amplified, and this amplification served to estimate nucleated cell counts. Here immunoSEQ multiplex PCR was the method, and the copy in TCRdb shows in-frame clones only, minus some. V and J calls and clone size follow that table, whereas D and trimming were derived from the DNA. Here the sample spans over 90,000 clones, roughly four fifths being singletons. The sample was peripheral blood. The TCR originated in a man aged 50-60 years with active or convalescent COVID-19. This sequence joins TRBV27 and TRBJ2-7; TRBD1 matches at 10 bases. The CDR3 sequence is CASSLTGTGVSPYEQYF. CDR3 coding DNA: TGTGCCAGCAGCTTAACCGGGACAGGGGTTTCGCCCTACGAGCAGTACTTC.